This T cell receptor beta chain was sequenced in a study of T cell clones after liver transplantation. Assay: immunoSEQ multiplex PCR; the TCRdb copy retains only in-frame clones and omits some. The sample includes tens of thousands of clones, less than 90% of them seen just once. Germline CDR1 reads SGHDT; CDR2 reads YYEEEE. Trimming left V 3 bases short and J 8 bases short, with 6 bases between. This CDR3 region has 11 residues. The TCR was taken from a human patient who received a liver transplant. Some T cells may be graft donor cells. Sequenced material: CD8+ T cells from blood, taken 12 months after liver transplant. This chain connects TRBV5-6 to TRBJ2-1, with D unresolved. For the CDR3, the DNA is TGTGCCAGCAGCTATCGGTATGAGCAGTTCTTC. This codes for CASSYRYEQFF.